Below are 29 T cell receptor beta chains sequenced from a single sample in a study of blood T cell repertoires in COVID-19. This table comes from immunoSEQ multiplex PCR, and its TCRdb copy is limited to in-frame clones, with some not included. The data show 68,000 or so clones, about 82% seen once. The sequenced sample consisted of peripheral blood. Receptors originate from a man in his fifties or sixties with acute or convalescent COVID-19.

This clone showed up just a few times. This chain joins TRBV7-4 and TRBJ1-5; D may be TRBD1 (5 bases). CDR1 is SGHVT and CDR2 is SQSDAQ in the germline V gene. V was clipped by 1 base and J by 5 bases, with 12 bases between them. The CDR3 spans 15 residues. This CDR3 is CASSLVAGVDQPQHF. The CDR3 DNA sequence: TGTGCCAGCAGCTTAGTCGCGGGGGTCGATCAGCCCCAGCATTTT.

V usage is TRBV7-9 and J usage is TRBJ1-1; TRBD1 matches at 8 bases. V shed 3 bases, J shed 7 bases, and the junction held 13 bases outside the gene matches. Germline V gene lookup returns CDR1 SEHNR and CDR2 FQNEAQ (reference sequence). The CDR3 has 16 amino acids. The CDR3 protein is CASSLLGQGADSEAFF. CDR3 nucleotide sequence: TGTGCCAGCAGCTTGTTGGGGCAGGGGGCGGACAGTGAAGCTTTCTTT.

This rearrangement joins TRBV19 to TRBJ2-3; 13 bases fit TRBD2. The CDR3 loop spans 14 amino acids. J lost 8 bases, V lost 8 bases, and 7 bases had no gene match. Germline-derived CDR1 and CDR2 are LNHDA and SQIVND (reference sequence). CDR3 DNA: TGTGCCAGTGGAGGACTAGCGGGAGAGGTTACGCAGTATTTT. Amino acid sequence: CASGGLAGEVTQYF.

The genes are TRBV28 and TRBJ1-5, with 8 bases aligning to TRBD1. J lost 6 bases, V lost 6 bases, and 13 bases had no gene match. Germline CDR1 and CDR2: MDHEN and SYDVKM. There are 16 residues in the CDR3. CDR3 in amino acids: CASSFGQGGFGQPQHF. The CDR3 region has the DNA TGTGCCAGCAGCTTCGGACAGGGAGGGTTCGGTCAGCCCCAGCATTTT.

The chain links TRBV7-6 to TRBJ2-5, with a weak D call TRBD2 (5 bases). Looked up from germline, CDR1 is SGHVS and CDR2 is FNYEAQ. This CDR3 contains 13 residues. V shed 3 bases and J shed 6 bases, with 11 bases lying between them. Here the CDR3 reads CASSLGRLKTQYF. Written as DNA, the CDR3 is TGTGCCAGCAGCTTGGGGAGACTGAAGACCCAGTACTTC.

This rearrangement joins TRBV19 to TRBJ2-7; tentatively, D is TRBD2 (6 bases). Germline loops: CDR1 LNHDA, CDR2 SQIVND (reference sequence). There are 16 residues in the CDR3. The germline V and J ends were trimmed by 5 bases and 2 bases, with 19 bases remaining between them. CDR3 in amino acids: CASSLSSVGGAYEQYF. The CDR3 DNA reads as TGTGCCAGTAGTTTAAGTAGTGTGGGGGGAGCCTACGAGCAGTACTTC.

This clone has only one observation. This sequence joins TRBV9 and TRBJ2-3; 12 nucleotides match TRBD2. This CDR3 is 16 amino acids long. Germline V lookup: CDR1 SGDLS, CDR2 YYNGEE. The trim removed 4 bases at V and 7 bases at J, leaving 10 bases unmatched. CDR3 bases: TGTGCCAGCAGCCCCCCGACTAGCGGGGGTTTTTATACGCAGTATTTT. Translating gives CASSPPTSGGFYTQYF.

This clone was seen a few times. One end of the junction fails to match germline, which may point to a read error. The chain carries TRBV2 and TRBJ1-1; D unresolved. This CDR3 is built from 11 residues. Germline V gene data show CDR1 as SNHLY and CDR2 as FYNNEI. The CDR3 reads CASSRNSEAFF. For the CDR3, the DNA is TGTGCCAGCAGCCGAAACAGTGAAGCTTTCTTT.

V is TRBV28 and J is TRBJ2-6, with D unclear. Germline V gives CDR1 MDHEN, CDR2 SYDVKM. V lost 3 bases and J lost 0, with 6 bases in between. CDR3 length equals 15 residues. The CDR3 coding sequence is TGTGCCAGCAGTTTTATGAGCTCTGGGGCCAACGTCCTGACTTTC. Its translation is CASSFMSSGANVLTF.

The CDR3, as DNA: TGTGCCAGCAGTGACGGGACAGGGGGCAACGAGCAGTACTTC. Translation gives CASSDGTGGNEQYF. V and J are TRBV6-1 and TRBJ2-7, with TRBD1 matching 12 bases. Unmatched junction bases numbered 2, after V lost 3 bases and J lost 5 bases. Looked up from germline, CDR1 is MNHNS and CDR2 is SASEGT. This CDR3 contains 14 residues.

The V and J genes are TRBV6-5 and TRBJ2-5; a weak D match, TRBD1 (5 bases). Germline CDR1 MNHEY, CDR2 SVGAGI. Trimming cost V 6 bases and J 0 bases, with 11 bases left between them. The CDR3 sequence is 14 residues long. CDR3: CASSQGDNQETQYF. The CDR3 DNA reads TGTGCCAGCAGCCAAGGGGATAACCAAGAGACCCAGTACTTC.

J is TRBJ1-1 and V is TRBV6-6; 8 nucleotides align to TRBD1. The CDR3 has 13 amino acids. CDR1 and CDR2 (germline): MNHNY, SVGAGI (reference sequence). The V gene end was trimmed by 5 bases and the J gene end by 6 bases; junction bases not matched to a gene: 5. CDR3 sequence reads: CASSTDRAAEAFF. The CDR3 coding sequence is TGTGCCAGCAGTACGGACAGGGCCGCTGAAGCTTTCTTT.

The J gene is TRBJ2-3, the V gene TRBV5-1; 11 bases fit TRBD1. The CDR3 sequence is 16 residues long. Looked up from germline, CDR1 is SGHRS and CDR2 is YFSETQ. Trimming at V came to 4 bases and at J to 3 bases, leaving 7 bases not matched to a gene. The CDR3 DNA sequence: TGCGCCAGCAGCGGCGGGACAGGGGGTTGGACAGATACGCAGTATTTT. It encodes CASSGGTGGWTDTQYF.

The rearrangement joins TRBV7-9 to TRBJ1-2; 7 bases fit TRBD1. The ends lost 1 base at V and 4 bases at J; junction bases unmatched: 3. The length of the CDR3 is 14 residues. Germline V gives CDR1 SEHNR, CDR2 FQNEAQ (reference sequence). The CDR3, as DNA: TGTGCCAGCAGCTTAGTGGCAGGGGGCTATGGCTACACCTTC. It is translated as CASSLVAGGYGYTF.

This chain uses TRBV30 with TRBJ1-2; D gene uncertain. V was trimmed by 0 bases and J by 8 bases, leaving 19 bases between them. The germline V gene encodes CDR1 GTSNPN and CDR2 SVGIG (reference sequence). CDR3 length: 15 residues. The CDR3 sequence is CAWSVVEEGIGGYTF. Here the CDR3 DNA reads TGTGCCTGGAGTGTAGTGGAGGAGGGCATAGGAGGCTACACCTTC.

A single count supports this clone. The V and J genes are TRBV11-1 and TRBJ2-7; 10 bases map to TRBD1. The CDR3 sequence is 15 residues long. V shed 5 bases and J 1 base; nucleotides not matched to a gene: 5. Germline CDR1 and CDR2: SGHAT and FQDESV (reference sequence). CDR3 sequence: CASSPGTGVSYEQYF. CDR3 coding DNA: TGTGCCAGCAGCCCCGGGACAGGGGTTTCCTACGAGCAGTACTTC.

The chain links TRBV3-1 (or the pseudogene TRBV3-2) to TRBJ1-5; D is undetermined. V lost 1 base and J 3 bases, leaving 10 bases between the germline ends. The germline gives CDR1 LGHDT, CDR2 YNNKEL (reference sequence). The CDR3 is 15 residues long. CDR3 loop: CASSQGGGYNQPQHF. Written as DNA, the CDR3 is TGTGCCAGCAGCCAAGGTGGCGGATACAATCAGCCCCAGCATTTT.

This chain connects TRBV6-1 to TRBJ1-1; 9 bases match TRBD1. The CDR3 spans 19 residues. The ends lost 2 bases at V and 0 bases at J; junction bases unmatched: 13. CDR1 is MNHNS and CDR2 is SASEGT in the germline V gene. This CDR3 is CASSEPPITGGELNTEAFF. The CDR3 DNA follows: TGTGCCAGCAGTGAACCTCCCATTACAGGGGGCGAGCTGAACACTGAAGCTTTCTTT.

The chain joins TRBV6-6 to TRBJ1-5, with no clear D. The CDR3 is made up of 15 amino acids. The V end lost 6 bases, the J end lost 6 bases, and 18 bases lay between the germline ends. The germline CDR1 and CDR2 sequences are MNHNY and SVGAGI (reference sequence). The CDR3 protein is CASRRVTQKFQPQHF. CDR3 nucleotide sequence: TGTGCCAGCAGGAGGGTTACTCAGAAATTTCAGCCCCAGCATTTT.

This chain uses TRBV7-9 with TRBJ2-3, with D maybe TRBD2 (6 bases). Trimming pared 4 bases from V and 6 bases from J, leaving 14 bases between. CDR3 length: 14 residues. Germline lookup yields CDR1 SEHNR and CDR2 FQNEAQ (reference sequence). In DNA, the CDR3 is TGTGCCAGCAGCTCGGGACTCCCCCGGGATACGCAGTATTTT. Translating gives CASSSGLPRDTQYF.

V usage is TRBV27 and J usage is TRBJ1-6, with 7 bases identical to TRBD1. This CDR3 has 15 residues. V lost 6 bases, J lost 5 bases, and 7 bases stayed unmatched. Germline V gives CDR1 MNHEY, CDR2 SMNVEV (reference sequence). The CDR3 coding sequence is TGTGCCAGCAGGCGAACAGGGGCAGATAATTCACCCCTCCACTTT. The encoded protein is CASRRTGADNSPLHF.

This sequence joins TRBV13 and TRBJ2-7, with TRBD2 matching over 9 bases. CDR1 and CDR2 from the germline V gene are PRHDT and FYEKMQ (reference sequence). The ends lost 5 bases at V and 2 bases at J; junction bases unmatched: 7. This CDR3 spans 15 amino acids. The DNA of the CDR3 is TGTGCCAGCAGCGACCGAGCGGGAGGACCCTACGAGCAGTACTTC. It specifies CASSDRAGGPYEQYF.

V gene TRBV7-8 combines with J gene TRBJ2-7; 13 nucleotides match TRBD2. Looked up from germline, CDR1 is SGHVS and CDR2 is FQNEAQ. The V and J ends lost 3 bases and 2 bases, in that order; junction bases with no gene match: 4. This CDR3 has 16 residues. The CDR3 DNA sequence: TGTGCCAGCAGCTTGACTAGCGGGGGGAGGCCCTACGAGCAGTACTTC. Its translation is CASSLTSGGRPYEQYF. Together with reference TRBV7-8 and TRBJ2-7, the CDR3 gives the full variable domain: GAGVSQSPRYKVAKRGQDVALRCDPISGHVSLFWYQQALGQGPEFLTYFQNEAQLDKSGLPSDRFFAERPEGSVSTLKIQRTQQEDSAVYLCASSLTSGGRPYEQYFGPGTRLTVT.

The rearrangement joins TRBV19 to TRBJ2-5; 14 bases map to TRBD2. In germline, CDR1 is LNHDA, CDR2 SQIVND (reference sequence). CDR3 size: 15 residues. Trimming cost V 3 bases and J 5 bases; bases outside gene matches: 2. The chain's CDR3 is CASSMGTSGSETQYF. The CDR3 DNA reads TGTGCCAGTAGTATGGGGACTAGCGGGAGCGAGACCCAGTACTTC.

This clone came up once. The rearrangement joins TRBV2 to TRBJ2-1, with 12 positions matching TRBD1. Germline loops: CDR1 SNHLY, CDR2 FYNNEI. CDR3 size: 14 residues. With V trimmed by 6 bases and J by 9 bases, 6 bases remained unmatched. As DNA, the CDR3 is TGTGCCAGCAGCCGGGACAGGGGGCCGGTTGAGCAGTTCTTC. Protein product: CASSRDRGPVEQFF.

The chain recombines TRBV27 with TRBJ2-3; D possibly corresponds to TRBD1 (8 bases). Trimming removed 4 bases at V and 3 bases at J, with 17 bases between. Per germline, CDR1 MNHEY and CDR2 SMNVEV (reference sequence). The CDR3 extends over 16 amino acids. As DNA, the CDR3 is TGTGCCAGCAGTTCCCTCACAGGGGGGGAGACAGATACGCAGTATTTT. Amino acid sequence: CASSSLTGGETDTQYF.

The chain joins TRBV5-1 to TRBJ1-2; 7 bases agree with TRBD1. In germline, CDR1 is SGHRS, CDR2 YFSETQ. Unmatched junction bases numbered 9, after V lost 4 bases and J lost 0 bases. This CDR3 contains 16 residues. The CDR3 reads CASSGGTASSNYGYTF. DNA for the CDR3: TGCGCCAGCAGCGGGGGGACAGCTTCATCTAACTATGGCTACACCTTC.

The rearrangement joins TRBV19 to TRBJ2-6; D is unclear. The CDR3 is made up of 14 amino acids. V lost 6 bases and J lost 1, with 7 bases in between. The germline V gene encodes CDR1 LNHDA and CDR2 SQIVND (reference sequence). The CDR3 bases are TGTGCCAGTAGGTTAATGTCTGGGGCCAACGTCCTGACTTTC. The encoded protein is CASRLMSGANVLTF.

The chain links TRBV27 to TRBJ1-3, with 7 bases matching TRBD1. Germline V gives CDR1 MNHEY, CDR2 SMNVEV (reference sequence). CDR3 length: 16 amino acids. Germline trimming cut 6 bases from V and 0 bases from J; bases unmatched to any gene: 8. In DNA form, the CDR3 reads TGTGCCAGCAGATTGACAGGGACGGGCTCTGGAAACACCATATATTTT. Translation: CASRLTGTGSGNTIYF.